This TCR beta chain was captured by sequencing in a study of OX40 agonist ivuxolimab in advanced cancers. Study-level background: Patients enrolled in dose escalation were diagnosed with hepatocellular carcinoma, melanoma, renal cell or head and neck cancer. A partial response was reached by three patients: one with hepatocellular carcinoma and two with cutaneous melanoma. The mean age was roughly 60 years, ranging from about 20 to 85, with 82.7% of participants male.

Method: immunoSEQ multiplex PCR; TCRdb's copy keeps in-frame clones and lacks some. The profile shows 100,000 or so clones, approximately 94% of them singletons. CDR1 and CDR2 (germline): SEHNR, FQNEAQ (reference sequence). The trim removed 5 bases at V and 8 bases at J, leaving 16 bases unmatched. The CDR3 contains 19 residues. V is TRBV7-9 and J is TRBJ2-2, with 14 bases aligning to TRBD2. This TCR was recovered from an adult with an advanced solid tumor such as melanoma, head and neck, liver or kidney cancer. Sample: CD4+ or CD8+ T cells sorted from blood, taken in a trial of the OX40 agonist ivuxolimab. The CDR3 sequence is CASSPTGLAGERGTGELFF. As DNA, the CDR3 is TGTGCCAGCAGCCCTACGGGACTAGCGGGAGAACGGGGTACTGGGGAGCTGTTTTTT. The full variable domain, with the rest looked up from reference TRBV7-9 and TRBJ2-2, is DTGVSQNPRHKITKRGQNVTFRCDPISEHNRLYWYRQTLGQGPEFLTYFQNEAQLEKSRLLSDRFSAERPKGSFSTLEIQRTEQGDSAMYLCASSPTGLAGERGTGELFFGEGSRLTVL.